The 5 T cell receptor beta chains below all came from one sample that was sequenced in a study of T cells after yellow fever vaccination. TCRdb re-called the 5' RACE reads through MiXCR, storing one row per CDR3 protein. The data show about 85,000 distinct CDR3 sequences, 13% seen once. This sample comprised CD8+ T cells not binding an NS4B(214-222) dextramer, sorted from PBMCs, obtained less than 25 days after the first yellow fever vaccination. The receptors come from a man aged 18-30 years who received the YFV17D yellow fever vaccine.

The sample holds a few counts of this clonotype. V is TRBV2 and J is TRBJ2-3; D gene ambiguous. Germline V lookup: CDR1 SNHLY, CDR2 FYNNEI. V dropped 2 bases and J dropped 2 bases, with 14 bases sitting between them. There are 16 residues in the CDR3. The CDR3 here is CASSERPEGFTDTQYF. For the CDR3, the DNA is TGTGCCAGCAGTGAAAGGCCAGAAGGGTTCACAGATACGCAGTATTTT.

This clonotype has just a few counts. This rearrangement joins TRBV7-9 to TRBJ2-1; 10 bases match TRBD2. CDR1 is SEHNR and CDR2 is FQNEAQ in the germline V gene (reference sequence). The CDR3 extends over 15 amino acids. V was clipped by 5 bases and J by 9 bases; unmatched bases: 10. The CDR3 DNA follows: TGTGCCAGCAGCCCTCAGCGGGGGGGTCGTAGTGAGCAGTTCTTC. This encodes CASSPQRGGRSEQFF.

Here the CDR3 DNA reads TGTGCCAGCAGCCTAGGGGGGAACAATCAGCCCCAGCATTTT. This encodes CASSLGGNNQPQHF. V usage is TRBV6-2 or TRBV6-3 and J usage is TRBJ1-5; TRBD1 might be the D (6 bases). The CDR3 is 14 residues long. V was clipped by 6 bases and J by 3 bases, with 12 bases between them. The germline V gene encodes CDR1 MNHEY and CDR2 SVGEGT.

V is TRBV3-1 and J is TRBJ2-7; D perhaps matches TRBD1 (5 bases). Trimming shortened V by 0 bases and J by 5 bases, and 14 bases separated the two germline ends. This CDR3 is built from 15 residues. CDR1 is LGHDT, CDR2 YNNKEL, per germline (reference sequence). In nucleotides, the CDR3 is TGTGCCAGCAGCCAAGATCTGTCAGGGCTCCACGAGCAGTACGTC. This sequence encodes CASSQDLSGLHEQYV.

This clonotype has a handful of counts. CDR3 nucleotide sequence: TGTGCCAGCAGCCACCCTGAGGACTTAGGGGAAAAACTGTTTTTT. Translated, it gives CASSHPEDLGEKLFF. The V call is TRBV7-3, the J call TRBJ1-4; D remains ambiguous. This CDR3 spans 15 amino acids. V gave up 5 bases and J gave up 8 bases, with 18 bases separating them. The germline V gene has CDR1 SGHTA and CDR2 FQGTGA.